Following are 25 T cell receptor beta chains from one sample sequenced in a study of T cell changes during pregnancy in multiple sclerosis. Sequencing was performed with immunoSEQ multiplex PCR; in TCRdb, only in-frame clones are kept and a portion is missing. The repertoire has 100,000 or so clones, almost 95% of them found once; the top ten carry less than 2.5%. The sample was peripheral blood, taken in the third trimester of pregnancy. The receptors here all came from a female donor with multiple sclerosis, enrolled in a pregnancy study.

The gene calls are TRBV2 and TRBJ1-1; perhaps TRBD1 as D (6 bases). CDR1 is SNHLY and CDR2 is FYNNEI in the germline V gene. CDR3 length: 14 amino acids. The V end was cut by 8 bases, the J end by 3 bases, with 16 bases between. The CDR3 loop reads CASQVRGYDTEAFF. The CDR3, as DNA: TGTGCCAGCCAAGTCAGGGGTTATGACACTGAAGCTTTCTTT.

The chain combines TRBV6-4 with TRBJ2-1; 15 nucleotides line up with TRBD2. Germline loops: CDR1 MRHNA, CDR2 SNTAGT. This CDR3 comprises 16 residues. The ends lost 7 bases at V and 5 bases at J; junction bases unmatched: 6. The CDR3 DNA reads as TGTGCCAGCAAAGACGGGACTAGCGGGAGGCACAATGAGCAGTTCTTC. It is translated as CASKDGTSGRHNEQFF.

The J gene is TRBJ2-5, the V gene TRBV6-5, with TRBD1 identical over 9 bases. This CDR3 spans 15 amino acids. CDR1 MNHEY and CDR2 SVGAGI come from the germline V gene. With V trimmed by 5 bases and J by 5 bases, 9 bases remained unmatched. CDR3 nucleotide sequence: TGTGCCAGCAGTCTCGGGGACAGGGTATCGGAGACCCAGTACTTC. As protein: CASSLGDRVSETQYF.

J is TRBJ1-2 and V is TRBV6-5; 7 bases align to TRBD1. Germline assignment: CDR1 MNHEY and CDR2 SVGAGI. The CDR3 length is 13 residues. V was pared by 7 bases and J by 4 bases, with 6 bases of the junction left unmatched. The CDR3 bases are TGTGCCAGCACCCGGACAGGAATCTATGGCTACACCTTC. Its protein is CASTRTGIYGYTF.

The genes are TRBV7-3 and TRBJ2-2; D perhaps matches TRBD2 (6 bases). In germline, CDR1 is SGHTA, CDR2 FQGTGA. The CDR3 sequence is 15 residues long. V dropped 5 bases and J dropped 8 bases, with 18 bases sitting between them. CDR3: CASSRKRVGGGELFF. The CDR3, as DNA: TGTGCCAGCAGCCGAAAGCGGGTAGGAGGGGGGGAGCTGTTTTTT.

The chain joins TRBV11-3 to TRBJ2-1; TRBD2 matches at 12 bases. The V and J ends lost 3 bases and 0 bases, in that order; junction bases with no gene match: 0. Germline loops: CDR1 SGHNT, CDR2 YENEEA. The CDR3 has 16 amino acids. The CDR3 spells CASSLGLAGSYNEQFF. In DNA form, the CDR3 reads TGTGCCAGCAGCTTGGGACTAGCGGGCTCCTACAATGAGCAGTTCTTC.

The genes are TRBV6-4 and TRBJ2-4; no firm D call. V was cut by 2 bases and J by 3 bases, with 11 bases left in between. The germline CDR1 and CDR2 sequences are MRHNA and SNTAGT. CDR3 size: 15 residues. The CDR3 DNA is TGTGCCAGCAGTGACACCTCTAAAGACAAAAACATTCAGTACTTC. Encoded protein: CASSDTSKDKNIQYF.

The chain uses TRBV9 and TRBJ1-2; 9 bases match TRBD1. The V segment lost 2 bases and the J segment 4 bases; nucleotides outside the gene matches: 6. The CDR3 runs to 15 residues. The germline V gene encodes CDR1 SGDLS and CDR2 YYNGEE. CDR3 amino acids: CASSVRAQGAYGYTF. The CDR3 nucleotides read TGTGCCAGCAGCGTCCGGGCACAGGGGGCCTATGGCTACACCTTC. Filled out from reference TRBV9 and TRBJ1-2, the complete variable domain reads DSGVTQTPKHLITATGQRVTLRCSPRSGDLSVYWYQQSLDQGLQFLIQYYNGEERAKGNILERFSAQQFPDLHSELNLSSLELGDSALYFCASSVRAQGAYGYTFGSGTRLTVV.

The rearrangement joins TRBV21-1 to TRBJ2-7; TRBD2 is the table's D call, not checked against the DNA. TRBV21-1 is reported as a pseudogene. The CDR3 contains 15 residues. CDR3 protein: CASSPSGSGYYEQYF. The CDR3 DNA reads TGTGCCAGCAGCCCTAGCGGGAGTGGATACTACGAGCAGTACTTC.

The chain carries TRBV7-8 and TRBJ2-7; 10 bases map to TRBD1. This CDR3 comprises 13 residues. Germline CDR1 is SGHVS and CDR2 is FQNEAQ. J lost 3 bases, V lost 10 bases, and 6 bases had no gene match. The CDR3 loop is CATRWDRGYEQYF. DNA of the CDR3: TGTGCCACCCGTTGGGACAGGGGCTACGAGCAGTACTTC.

This chain joins TRBV6-6 and TRBJ2-7; TRBD1 agrees at 7 bases. The CDR3 sequence is 13 residues long. The V segment lost 8 bases and the J segment 7 bases; nucleotides outside the gene matches: 11. Germline V gives CDR1 MNHNY, CDR2 SVGAGI (reference sequence). The CDR3 spells CASWAGGVVEQYF. CDR3 DNA: TGTGCCAGCTGGGCAGGGGGTGTCGTAGAGCAGTACTTC.

This clone has only one observation. J is TRBJ1-3 and V is TRBV13; TRBD1 agrees at 7 bases. The CDR3 sequence is 18 residues long. Germline lookup yields CDR1 PRHDT and CDR2 FYEKMQ (reference sequence). V lost 0 bases, J lost 4 bases, and 12 bases stayed unmatched. The CDR3 spells CASSLGQRGLLSGNTIYF. The CDR3 DNA follows: TGTGCCAGCAGCTTAGGCCAAAGGGGGCTGCTGTCCGGAAACACCATATATTTT.

The count of this clone is one. The J gene is TRBJ2-3, the V gene TRBV29-1; 7 positions match TRBD1. Looked up from germline, CDR1 is SQVTM and CDR2 is ANQGSEA. The length of the CDR3 is 13 residues. V was clipped by 6 bases and J by 2 bases; unmatched bases: 5. CDR3 loop: CSVMTGLTDTQYF. The CDR3 bases are TGCAGCGTGATGACAGGGCTCACAGATACGCAGTATTTT.

The chain couples TRBV9 to TRBJ2-1, with D unresolved. Trimming pared 0 bases from V and 7 bases from J, leaving 2 bases between. The CDR3 sequence is 11 residues long. The germline V gene has CDR1 SGDLS and CDR2 YYNGEE. The CDR3 nucleotides are TGTGCCAGCAGCGTAGCTAATGAGCAGTTCTTC. Its translation is CASSVANEQFF.

This CDR3 reads CASSRGTSGSGGRSGELFF. The CDR3 DNA reads TGTGCCAGCAGCCGCGGGACTAGCGGGAGTGGCGGCAGGTCCGGGGAGCTGTTTTTT. This chain connects TRBV7-3 to TRBJ2-2; 14 bases align to TRBD2. The germline gives CDR1 SGHTA, CDR2 FQGTGA. This CDR3 has 19 residues. The V gene end was trimmed by 5 bases and the J gene end by 6 bases; junction bases not matched to a gene: 14.

This clone appeared once. The rearrangement uses TRBV4-2 and TRBJ2-1, with a weak D call TRBD2 (6 bases). V lost 0 bases and J lost 5, with 14 bases in between. Germline CDR1 is LGHNA and CDR2 is YNFKEQ. CDR3 length equals 16 residues. CDR3 sequence reads: CASSQDSLGGNNEQFF. DNA for the CDR3: TGTGCCAGCAGCCAAGATAGCTTGGGGGGTAACAATGAGCAGTTCTTC.

The chain carries TRBV7-9 and TRBJ1-2, with 10 bases aligning to TRBD1. V lost 5 bases to trimming and J lost 4 bases; unmatched junction nucleotides: 7. This CDR3 is 15 amino acids long. The germline V gene has CDR1 SEHNR and CDR2 FQNEAQ (reference sequence). This chain's CDR3 is CASSTDRGLSYGYTF. For the CDR3, the DNA is TGTGCCAGCAGCACCGACAGGGGGCTTAGCTATGGCTACACCTTC.

This chain connects TRBV10-2 to TRBJ1-3; D unresolved. Germline lookup yields CDR1 WSHSY and CDR2 SAAADI. The CDR3 is made up of 17 amino acids. The V gene lost 6 bases and the J gene lost 0 bases, with 18 bases spanning the gap. DNA of the CDR3: TGCGCCAGCAGACTGTCGAACTCCGGGTTCTCTGGAAACACCATATATTTT. This codes for CASRLSNSGFSGNTIYF.

This chain links TRBV27 with TRBJ2-1; TRBD2 is a possible D gene (5 bases). Between the trimmed V and J ends, which lost 5 bases and 3 bases, there was a span of 11 bases. The CDR3 has 14 amino acids. Germline V gives CDR1 MNHEY, CDR2 SMNVEV (reference sequence). The CDR3 DNA sequence: TGTGCCAGCAGTCCACGGACTCTCTACAATGAGCAGTTCTTC. It encodes CASSPRTLYNEQFF.

CDR3: CASSLAGDRTDTQYF. The CDR3 bases are TGTGCCAGCAGCTTAGCGGGAGACCGCACAGATACGCAGTATTTT. The chain is built from TRBV13 and TRBJ2-3; D is perhaps TRBD2 (6 bases). The CDR3 runs to 15 residues. V was pared by 1 base and J by 1 base, with 9 bases between. Per the germline V gene, CDR1 is PRHDT and CDR2 is FYEKMQ (reference sequence).

The V gene is TRBV6-5, the J gene TRBJ1-3, with D possibly TRBD1 on 5 matching bases. The V gene's germline CDR1 is MNHEY and CDR2 SVGAGI. Trimming stripped 6 bases from V and 3 bases from J, with 15 bases between. The CDR3 is made up of 15 amino acids. CDR3 protein: CASRTSPGVGNTIYF. The CDR3 region has the DNA TGTGCCAGCAGAACCAGCCCGGGGGTTGGAAACACCATATATTTT.

The chain combines TRBV14 with TRBJ2-7; the match to TRBD2 covers 11 bases. Germline V gives CDR1 SGHDN, CDR2 FVKESK. This CDR3 is 15 amino acids long. The J segment lost 3 bases and the V segment lost 4 bases, leaving 5 bases of the junction unmatched. CDR3 region: CASSPRLAGRYEQYF. The CDR3 coding sequence is TGTGCCAGCAGCCCCCGACTAGCGGGACGCTACGAGCAGTACTTC.

This clone came up once. CDR3 in DNA: TGCGCCAGCAGCCAAGTACGGACACAATCGGTTTACGAGCAGTACTTC. This gives the protein CASSQVRTQSVYEQYF. The rearrangement uses TRBV4-1 and TRBJ2-7, with D tentatively TRBD1 (5 bases). The CDR3 is 16 residues long. From germline, CDR1 is MGHRA and CDR2 YSYEKL. Trimming shortened V by 1 base and J by 4 bases, and 17 bases separated the two germline ends.

This sequence joins TRBV25-1 and TRBJ2-7; D ambiguous. CDR3 length: 12 amino acids. Germline values: CDR1 MGHDK, CDR2 SYGVNS. V gave up 6 bases and J gave up 6 bases, with 12 bases separating them. The CDR3 DNA is TGTGCCAGCAGGAGCCCGAGTTTCGAGCAGTACTTC. It specifies CASRSPSFEQYF.

The chain employs TRBV2 and TRBJ2-7, with D perhaps TRBD2 (6 bases). V was clipped by 11 bases and J by 6 bases, with 20 bases between them. CDR1 SNHLY and CDR2 FYNNEI come from the germline V gene. The CDR3 length is 13 residues. The CDR3 spells CACNRDPGGEQYF. CDR3 bases: TGTGCCTGCAATCGGGACCCCGGGGGCGAGCAGTACTTC.